This TCR beta chain was sequenced in a study of blood T cell repertoires in COVID-19. Study-wide context: Nucleic acid was either cDNA or gDNA, and it came from T cells, B-cell-depleted T cells, or PBMCs.

A single count supports this clone. The length of the CDR3 is 13 residues. Trimming took off 2 bases at V and 10 bases at J, with 12 bases between the two ends. The germline V gene has CDR1 KGHSH and CDR2 LQKENI. The assay was immunoSEQ multiplex PCR, and TCRdb's table has in-frame clones only and misses some. The sample holds 85,000 to 90,000 clones, roughly 90% seen once. This chain links TRBV18 with TRBJ2-1; TRBD1 might be the D (5 bases). The sequenced material came from peripheral blood. This clonotype was sampled from an elderly man with active or convalescent COVID-19. This chain's CDR3 is CASSPGAQREQFF. The DNA for the CDR3 is TGTGCCAGCTCACCAGGGGCGCAGAGGGAGCAGTTCTTC.